This TCR beta chain was sequenced in a study of blood T cells in healthy people across ages. Study-wide points: Those diversity estimates obtained from one million T cells were thought to be underestimates. What prevented conclusive comparison of naive and antigen-experienced cells was that PBMCs were unsorted.

This clonotype was found once. Its specificity is not known. Healthy Caucasian individuals from Russia aged roughly 6 to 100 were enrolled as donors. Using a J-beta primer mix together with a sample-barcoded 5' primer, a second PCR was run for roughly 7 to 12 cycles. TCRdb reanalysed the 5' RACE reads using MiXCR and keeps one entry per CDR3 protein. Here the sample spans 800,000 or so distinct CDR3 sequences, roughly 25% being singletons. These same records also appear under a second study, on T cells of mothers and their children. That paper notes: Second-round PCR products received sample barcodes and 2-4 random nucleotides from the M1S primer.

The sequence was collected from a boy aged 5-17 years in good health. The sequenced material came from blood.

The CDR3, as DNA: TGCGCCAGCAGCCAAGATACCGCCTCCCGGGCCTACAATGAGCAGTTCTTC. This sequence encodes CASSQDTASRAYNEQFF. The chain combines TRBV4-3 with TRBJ2-1; D is unresolved. The germline gives CDR1 LGHNA, CDR2 YSLEER. V was trimmed by 0 bases and J by 2 bases, leaving 14 bases between them. The CDR3 is 17 residues long.